The 9 T cell receptor beta chains below were found in one sample sequenced in a study of blood T cell repertoires in COVID-19. The repertoire was sequenced with immunoSEQ multiplex PCR; TCRdb's copy has only in-frame clones and lacks some. The data hold about 200,000 clones, with 88% observed a single time. Sequenced material: peripheral blood. These receptors originate from a middle-aged man with active or convalescent COVID-19.

The V call is TRBV28, the J call TRBJ1-2; 8 nucleotides agree with TRBD1. V was clipped by 8 bases and J by 4 bases; unmatched bases: 9. Looked up from germline, CDR1 is MDHEN and CDR2 is SYDVKM. The CDR3 length is 14 residues. In DNA form, the CDR3 reads TGTGCCAGCCACTTACGGGACAGGCCCTATGGCTACACCTTC. This sequence encodes CASHLRDRPYGYTF.

V is TRBV7-9 and J is TRBJ1-3, with 7 bases aligning to TRBD1. Germline CDR1 and CDR2: SEHNR and FQNEAQ (reference sequence). The CDR3 length is 15 residues. V lost 8 bases to trimming and J lost 0 bases; unmatched junction nucleotides: 7. Here the CDR3 DNA reads TGTGCCAGCGGTCCGGACAGGCCCTCTGGAAACACCATATATTTT. It specifies CASGPDRPSGNTIYF.

This sequence joins TRBV27 and TRBJ1-1; D is unclear. The V end was cut by 2 bases, the J end by 0 bases, with 4 bases between. Germline V gene data show CDR1 as MNHEY and CDR2 as SMNVEV (reference sequence). This CDR3 has 13 residues. The CDR3 here is CASSLGLNTEAFF. The CDR3 DNA is TGTGCCAGCAGTTTAGGGCTGAACACTGAAGCTTTCTTT.

J is TRBJ1-5 and V is TRBV6-1; no clear D gene. CDR1 and CDR2 (germline): MNHNS, SASEGT. CDR3 length equals 16 residues. Trimming shortened V by 1 base and J by 4 bases, and 14 bases separated the two germline ends. This CDR3 is CASSEELGDGNQPQHF. As DNA, the CDR3 is TGTGCCAGCAGTGAAGAGTTGGGAGACGGTAATCAGCCCCAGCATTTT.

The chain is built from TRBV4-1 and TRBJ1-4; a possible D gene is TRBD1 (6 bases). The ends were cut back, 5 bases at V and 8 bases at J, with 18 bases in the middle. The V gene's germline CDR1 is MGHRA and CDR2 YSYEKL. CDR3 length: 15 amino acids. The CDR3 coding sequence is TGCGCCAGCAGCGTCTACAGGGTGAGAGGAGAAAAACTGTTTTTT. It translates to CASSVYRVRGEKLFF.

The rearrangement joins TRBV4-2 to TRBJ2-5, with 12 bases fitting TRBD2. Trimming cost V 5 bases and J 0 bases; bases outside gene matches: 7. Germline V gene data show CDR1 as LGHNA and CDR2 as YNFKEQ. The CDR3 totals 17 residues. In DNA, the CDR3 is TGTGCCAGCAGCTACATACGACTAGCGGGGGACCAAGAGACCCAGTACTTC. It is translated as CASSYIRLAGDQETQYF.

The genes are TRBV4-2 and TRBJ2-2; TRBD1 matches at 9 bases. CDR1 LGHNA and CDR2 YNFKEQ come from the germline V gene. J gave up 9 bases and V 3 bases, and 11 bases lay outside the gene matches. This CDR3 is 16 amino acids long. CDR3 DNA: TGTGCCAGCAGCCAGGACAGGGGCCATACCTTGTGGGAGCTGTTTTTT. Translation: CASSQDRGHTLWELFF.

This rearrangement joins TRBV7-3 to TRBJ1-1, with TRBD1 matching 8 bases. The V gene's germline CDR1 is SGHTA and CDR2 FQGTGA. V shed 2 bases and J 4 bases; nucleotides not matched to a gene: 9. This CDR3 comprises 16 residues. CDR3 amino acids: CASSLAGQGLGTEAFF. CDR3 in DNA: TGTGCCAGCAGCTTAGCCGGACAGGGATTGGGCACTGAAGCTTTCTTT. Supplemented by reference TRBV7-3 and TRBJ1-1, the full variable domain reads GAGVSQTPSNKVTEKGKYVELRCDPISGHTALYWYRQSLGQGPEFLIYFQGTGAADDSGLPNDRFFAVRPEGSVSTLKIQRTERGDSAVYLCASSLAGQGLGTEAFFGQGTRLTVV.

The chain couples TRBV2 to TRBJ1-5, with a possible D match to TRBD1 (6 bases). The CDR3 is 13 amino acids. Germline assignment: CDR1 SNHLY and CDR2 FYNNEI. V gave up 5 bases and J gave up 11 bases, with 16 bases separating them. The CDR3 nucleotides read TGTGCCAGCAGTCTAGCCGAAGGACAGTCCCAGCATTTT. This translates into CASSLAEGQSQHF.